The clone carrying this TCR beta chain was detected a few times. Its antigen is not known. These data originate in a study of beta chain features in type 1 diabetes. Study-wide context: The study found patients and healthy donors alike in age, gender and cell yields.

TCRB transcripts that were expressed got sequenced, as all of the isolated RNA had been reverse transcribed. The protocol was immunoSEQ multiplex PCR, while the TCRdb copy is restricted to in-frame clones and leaves out a portion. Of around 150,000 clones listed, 7% to 9.5% are singletons. CD45RO/CCR7/CD25/CD127/CD95/CD27 sorting isolated CD4+ naive, central memory, regulatory and stem cell-like memory cells. Germline CDR1 reads SGDLS; CDR2 reads YYNGEE. The CDR3 covers 16 residues. Losses at the gene ends were 0 bases for V and 2 bases for J; bases not matched to a gene: 4. The study's findings and limits: It was among patients, rather than healthy donors, that naive, central memory and Treg TCRB repertoires appeared more similar. A moderate, significant TCRB CDR3 shortening appeared in type 1 diabetes across four CD4+ subsets.

The sample was central memory CD4+ T cells from blood. The chain joins TRBV9 to TRBJ2-3, with TRBD1 identical over 9 bases. This receptor was identified in a woman aged 30 to 39 with type 1 diabetes. The CDR3 here is CASSVGTGVSTDTQYF. The CDR3 DNA reads as TGTGCCAGCAGCGTAGGGACAGGGGTTTCCACAGATACGCAGTATTTT.